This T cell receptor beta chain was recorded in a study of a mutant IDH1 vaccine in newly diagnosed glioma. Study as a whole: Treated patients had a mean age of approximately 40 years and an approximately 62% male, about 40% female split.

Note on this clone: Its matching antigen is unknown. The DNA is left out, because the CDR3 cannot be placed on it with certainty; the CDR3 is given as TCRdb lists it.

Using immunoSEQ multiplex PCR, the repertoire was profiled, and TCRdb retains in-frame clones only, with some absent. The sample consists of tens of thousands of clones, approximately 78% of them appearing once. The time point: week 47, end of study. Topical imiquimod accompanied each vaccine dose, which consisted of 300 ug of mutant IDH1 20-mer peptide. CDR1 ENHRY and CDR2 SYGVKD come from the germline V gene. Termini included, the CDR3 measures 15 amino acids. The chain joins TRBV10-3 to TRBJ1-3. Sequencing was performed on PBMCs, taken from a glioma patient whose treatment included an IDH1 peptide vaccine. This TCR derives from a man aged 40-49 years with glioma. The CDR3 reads CAISTSDLSGNTIYF.